This TCR beta chain is drawn from a study of blood T cell repertoires in COVID-19 (dated by TCRdb to 2020 to 2021). The study in broad terms: Samples from collaborators originated in the United States, Italy and Spain and spanned both the acute and convalescent phases of COVID-19. Deeply sampled blood TCRbeta repertoires from subjects exposed to, actively infected with, or recovered from COVID-19 were included in the dataset. A de-identified subject ID, COVID-19 status, age in years and sex were almost always included in the sample metadata. Samples came from the ongoing ImmuneRACE study (first 160 participants) plus 1,254 subjects from 6 global collaborators. The prospective study material was composed of cDNA or gDNA derived from T cells, B-cell-depleted T cells, or PBMCs. A freely available public database, intended as a resource for researchers studying the immune response to SARS-CoV-2, is where the repertoires were released. Where HLA class I and class II types were available, the types were taken from metadata supplied by the sample provider, not from assay-based typing.

Points the paper makes about the study in general: The amount of clinical and demographic metadata varied by source and participant and was provided uncurated.

TCRbeta CDR3 regions were amplified from genomic DNA using the immunoSEQ Assay, a bias-controlled multiplex PCR. The published analysis was carried out like this. The number of nucleated cells in each sample was estimated from the amplification of reference gene primers within the assay. To quantify the absolute abundance of each unique TCRbeta CDR3 rearrangement, sequence reads were collapsed and filtered. Productive Simpson clonality was computed per sample as the square root of Simpson's diversity index over productive rearrangements. The source is immuneACCESS, and TCRdb retained only in-frame sequences with V and J called. Part of the clones is not carried over; for the studies checked, unresolved V genes explain less than half of this, and the remainder is unexplained. The V and J calls and the clone size are those of that table, but D and trimming were determined from the DNA. The sample table shows about 200,000 clones, and 65% to 85% are seen once. 8.5% to 12% of the sample goes to the ten largest clones.

The germline V gene sets CDR1 to SNHLY and CDR2 to FYNNEI. The CDR3, from cysteine to phenylalanine, totals 13 residues. The read is trimmed to its CDR3 DNA, 39 bases read in frame from base 1. V and J lose 7 bases and 0 bases, and a span of 7 bases separates them. A remark on this clone: No cognate antigen has been identified for it. No base qualities exist here, and no much larger clone lies one base off it.

Whole blood was collected in K2EDTA tubes by collaborating institutions according to the institutions' own protocols. Collaborator samples were shipped for TCRbeta analysis as frozen whole blood, isolated PBMCs, or DNA extracted from either sample type. Sequenced sample: peripheral blood. The clonotype comes from a woman aged 80 or older with acute or convalescent COVID-19. The chain is assembled from TRBV2 and TRBJ1-3; there is no confident call for the D gene. The CDR3 has the sequence CASTRSSGNTIYF. The nucleotide sequence reads TGTGCCAGCACCCGGAGCTCTGGAAACACCATATATTTT. Joined to the reference TRBV2 and TRBJ1-3 proteins, this CDR3 gives the full variable domain: EPEVTQTPSHQVTQMGQEVILRCVPISNHLYFYWYRQILGQKVEFLVSFYNNEISEKSEIFDDQFSVERPDGSNFTLKIRSTKLEDSAMYFCASTRSSGNTIYFGEGSWLTVV.